A single sample is the source of the 12 T cell receptor beta chains below, sequenced in a study of vaccination effects on CD4 cells after COVID-19. What these receptors recognize is not known. Viral peptide pool expansion of antigen-specific CD4+ T cells preceded sequencing in the ViraFEST assay. At the end of less than 12 days of culture, CD4+ T cells were isolated. By PCR, the person was confirmed to have had SARS-CoV-2 infection between March and December 2020. Here immunoSEQ multiplex PCR was the method, and the copy in TCRdb shows in-frame clones only, minus some. The repertoire holds 70,000 or so clones, with under 85% as singletons. The material sequenced was CD4+ T cells from PBMCs cultured with HIV peptides, taken before COVID-19 vaccination. Subset here: HIV-1 Nef peptide pool negative control/reference culture. Receptor source: a human donor who had a prior SARS-CoV-2 infection.

The genes are TRBV20-1 and TRBJ2-3; D is perhaps TRBD1 (5 bases). The CDR3 is made up of 14 amino acids. The V gene lost 3 bases and the J gene lost 2 bases, with 12 bases spanning the gap. CDR1 is DFQATT and CDR2 is SNEGSKA in the germline V gene (reference sequence). The CDR3 region is CSASSGADTDTQYF. The CDR3 DNA reads TGCAGTGCTAGTTCTGGGGCCGACACAGATACGCAGTATTTT.

The table lists this clone with a count of one. The rearrangement uses TRBV19 and TRBJ2-1; D unresolved. The germline V and J ends were trimmed by 5 bases and 4 bases, with 12 bases remaining between them. The CDR3 is 14 residues long. Germline CDR1 reads LNHDA; CDR2 reads SQIVND (reference sequence). The CDR3 sequence: CASSPRHLYNEQFF. DNA for the CDR3: TGTGCCAGTAGTCCCAGACACCTATACAATGAGCAGTTCTTC. Supplemented by reference TRBV19 and TRBJ2-1, the full variable domain reads DGGITQSPKYLFRKEGQNVTLSCEQNLNHDAMYWYRQDPGQGLRLIYYSQIVNDFQKGDIAEGYSVSREKKESFPLTVTSAQKNPTAFYLCASSPRHLYNEQFFGPGTRLTVL.

The V and J genes are TRBV6-1 and TRBJ2-2; 10 bases agree with TRBD2. V gave up 1 base and J gave up 2 bases; unmatched junction bases: 7. The CDR3 runs 18 residues. Germline CDR1 MNHNS, CDR2 SASEGT. The CDR3 reads CASSEGGSGRTNTGELFF. As DNA, the CDR3 is TGTGCCAGCAGTGAAGGGGGTAGCGGGAGGACAAACACCGGGGAGCTGTTTTTT.

The chain recombines TRBV7-3 with TRBJ1-4; perhaps TRBD1 as D (6 bases). Trimming stripped 5 bases from V and 8 bases from J, with 18 bases between. Germline V gene sequence: CDR1 SGHTA, CDR2 FQGTGA. This CDR3 contains 15 residues. The DNA for the CDR3 is TGTGCCAGCAGCCCCCGCCAGGGGCGGAAAGAAAAACTGTTTTTT. Translating gives CASSPRQGRKEKLFF.

The chain employs TRBV27 and TRBJ2-3; the match to TRBD2 covers 16 bases. Looked up from germline, CDR1 is MNHEY and CDR2 is SMNVEV (reference sequence). The CDR3 extends over 16 amino acids. Trimming took 3 bases from V and 7 from J; bases not matched to a gene: 4. The CDR3, as DNA: TGTGCCAGCAGTTTTGGGACTAGCGGGGGGGCTAATACGCAGTATTTT. As protein: CASSFGTSGGANTQYF.

This clone appeared once. The chain carries TRBV4-1 and TRBJ2-7; maybe TRBD1 (6 bases). Germline loops: CDR1 MGHRA, CDR2 YSYEKL. V was shortened by 5 bases and J by 3 bases, with 20 bases between the two germline ends. The CDR3 sequence is 16 residues long. The CDR3 loop reads CASSFLPRGKNYEQYF. The DNA for the CDR3 is TGCGCCAGCAGCTTCCTTCCCAGGGGAAAAAACTACGAGCAGTACTTC.

The chain's CDR3 is CASSPIGQGSYGYTF. The DNA for the CDR3 is TGTGCCAGCAGTCCTATCGGACAGGGAAGCTATGGCTACACCTTC. This chain connects TRBV6-5 to TRBJ1-2; 8 bases align to TRBD1. Germline V gene sequence: CDR1 MNHEY, CDR2 SVGAGI. The CDR3 has 15 amino acids. Unmatched junction bases numbered 9, after V lost 5 bases and J lost 4 bases.

V is TRBV7-8 and J is TRBJ2-7, with TRBD1 matching 10 bases. CDR3 size: 15 residues. V shed 4 bases and J 5 bases; nucleotides not matched to a gene: 8. The V gene's germline CDR1 is SGHVS and CDR2 FQNEAQ. CDR3 nucleotide sequence: TGTGCCAGCAGCTCATACCGGGACAGGGGTAACGAGCAGTACTTC. It specifies CASSSYRDRGNEQYF.

There are a few counts of this clone. The chain links TRBV16 to TRBJ1-2, with 8 bases lining up with TRBD1. Losses at the gene ends were 0 bases for V and 2 bases for J; bases not matched to a gene: 5. Germline V lookup: CDR1 KGHSY, CDR2 FQNENV. This CDR3 is 16 amino acids long. CDR3 sequence: CASSQSWTGKNYGYTF. The CDR3 bases are TGTGCCAGCAGCCAATCCTGGACAGGGAAGAACTATGGCTACACCTTC.

The CDR3 DNA reads as TGTGCCAGCAGCTTCGACAGGGGGAATCAGCCCCAGCATTTT. Translation: CASSFDRGNQPQHF. The chain uses TRBV6-5 and TRBJ1-5, with 9 bases lining up with TRBD1. This CDR3 spans 14 amino acids. Germline assignment: CDR1 MNHEY and CDR2 SVGAGI. The V segment lost 6 bases and the J segment 4 bases; nucleotides outside the gene matches: 4.

The gene calls are TRBV12-3 or TRBV12-4 and TRBJ2-5; D is possibly TRBD1 (5 bases). Trimming removed 3 bases from V and 5 bases from J, with 10 bases in between. This CDR3 has 13 residues. The CDR3 spells CASSFGQTETQYF. In DNA form, the CDR3 reads TGTGCCAGCAGTTTTGGACAAACGGAGACCCAGTACTTC.

V is TRBV6-5 and J is TRBJ1-6; D perhaps matches TRBD1 (6 bases). V lost 10 bases and J lost 6, with 13 bases in between. This CDR3 spans 13 amino acids. The V gene's germline CDR1 is MNHEY and CDR2 SVGAGI. Here the CDR3 DNA reads TGTGCCACGCACAGGGAGCCTAATTCACCCCTCCACTTT. Protein: CATHREPNSPLHF.